The rows below give T cell receptor beta chains drawn from one sample of a study of neurological immune-mediated disorders. TCRdb passed the 5' RACE reads through MiXCR, listing each CDR3 protein once. Altogether about 71,000 distinct CDR3 sequences are present, 4.5% to 5.5% being singletons, with the ten largest covering approximately 7%. The material sequenced was PBMCs. These receptors were collected from a young man with multiple sclerosis. Both conserved end residues are part of each CDR3. A D gene is named only where the DNA matches it firmly. Rows may omit the clone size; those that give it use once, few, many or a size class.

TGTGCCAGCAGACGACAGGGGCGCACCTACGAGCAGTACTTC	CASRRQGRTYEQYF	many	TRBD1	TRBV6-6	TRBJ2-7
TGCGCCAGCAGCTCACTTAGGAACACTGAAGCTTTCTTT	CASSSLRNTEAFF	many	-	TRBV5-1	TRBJ1-1
TGTGCCAGCAGTCAGCCCACAACTAATGAAAAACTGTTTTTT	CASSQPTTNEKLFF	many	-	TRBV7-6	TRBJ1-4
TGCGCCAGCAGCCAGGGACCGAATCTCAATCAGCCCCAGCATTTT	CASSQGPNLNQPQHF	many	-	TRBV4-1	TRBJ1-5
TGTGCCAGCAGTGAAAAGAGCGCGAACACTGAAGCTTTCTTT	CASSEKSANTEAFF	many	-	TRBV2	TRBJ1-1
TGTGCCAGCAGTGAAGCCTTTACAAGTCGAGCTTTCTTT	CASSEAFTSRAFF	many	-	TRBV6-1	TRBJ1-1
TGTGCCAGCAGCACGTTCGGCTACGAGCAGTACTTC	CASSTFGYEQYF	-	-	TRBV12-3/TRBV12-4	TRBJ2-7
TGCAGTGCTAGAGCGGGGGTGGACGGCACTGAAGCTTTCTTT	CSARAGVDGTEAFF	many	-	TRBV20-1	TRBJ1-1
TGTGCCAGCAGGGAGGGCGGGTATCCTGAAGCTTTCTTT	CASREGGYPEAFF	many	-	TRBV12-3/TRBV12-4	TRBJ1-1
TGCGCCAGCAGCTGGGGACTAGCGGGAAGCCTAACCTACAATGAGCAGTTCTTC	CASSWGLAGSLTYNEQFF	many	TRBD2	TRBV5-1	TRBJ2-1
TGTGCCAGCAGCTCCACAGATACGCAGTATTTT	CASSSTDTQYF	many	-	TRBV11-2	TRBJ2-3
TGCGCCAGCAGTGACACTTCGGGCACCGGGGAGCTGTTTTTT	CASSDTSGTGELFF	few	-	TRBV10-1	TRBJ2-2
TGCAGTGCTAGAGTTTGGACGGGGACTAGCACCTACGAGCAGTACTTC	CSARVWTGTSTYEQYF	many	TRBD2	TRBV20-1	TRBJ2-7
TGCGCCAGCAGCTTTGCAGGAGAAGCTTTCTTT	CASSFAGEAFF	many	-	TRBV5-1	TRBJ1-1
TGCAGTGCTAGAGGGACTTCTAGCAATCAGCCCCAGCATTTT	CSARGTSSNQPQHF	-	-	TRBV20-1	TRBJ1-5
TGCGCCAGCAGCTGGGGGACTAGTAGCTCCTACGAGCAGTACTTC	CASSWGTSSSYEQYF	few	TRBD2	TRBV5-1	TRBJ2-7
TGCAGTGCTAGAGATAGTAGGAGGGTAGGCCCAGATACGCAGTATTTT	CSARDSRRVGPDTQYF	many	-	TRBV20-1	TRBJ2-3
TGTGCCAGCAGCCCGGACGGAGGAGCCTACGAGCAGTACTTC	CASSPDGGAYEQYF	many	-	TRBV7-8	TRBJ2-7